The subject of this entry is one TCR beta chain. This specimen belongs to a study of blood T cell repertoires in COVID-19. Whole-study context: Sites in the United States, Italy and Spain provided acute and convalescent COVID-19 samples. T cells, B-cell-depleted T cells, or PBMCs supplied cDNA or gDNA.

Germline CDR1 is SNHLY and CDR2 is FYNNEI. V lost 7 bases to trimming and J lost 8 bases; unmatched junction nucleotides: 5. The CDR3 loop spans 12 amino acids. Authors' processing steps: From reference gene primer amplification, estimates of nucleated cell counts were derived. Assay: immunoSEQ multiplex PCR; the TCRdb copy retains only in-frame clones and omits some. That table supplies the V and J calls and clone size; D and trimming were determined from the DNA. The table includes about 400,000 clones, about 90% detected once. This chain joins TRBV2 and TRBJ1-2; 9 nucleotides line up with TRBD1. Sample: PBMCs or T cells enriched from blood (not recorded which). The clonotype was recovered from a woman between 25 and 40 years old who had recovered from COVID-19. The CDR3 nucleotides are TGTGCCAGCAAACAGGGGGCGGGAGGCTACACCTTC. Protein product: CASKQGAGGYTF.